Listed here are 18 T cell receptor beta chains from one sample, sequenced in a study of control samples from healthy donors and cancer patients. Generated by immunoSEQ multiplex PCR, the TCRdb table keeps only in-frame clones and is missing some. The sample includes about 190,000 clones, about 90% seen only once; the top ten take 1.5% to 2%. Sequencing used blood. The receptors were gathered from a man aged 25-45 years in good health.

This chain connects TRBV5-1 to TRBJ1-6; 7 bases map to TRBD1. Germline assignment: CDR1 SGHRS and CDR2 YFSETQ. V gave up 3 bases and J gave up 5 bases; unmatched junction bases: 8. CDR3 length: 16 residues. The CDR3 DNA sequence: TGCGCCAGCAGCTCGGGACAGCTACTAGATAATTCACCCCTCCACTTT. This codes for CASSSGQLLDNSPLHF.

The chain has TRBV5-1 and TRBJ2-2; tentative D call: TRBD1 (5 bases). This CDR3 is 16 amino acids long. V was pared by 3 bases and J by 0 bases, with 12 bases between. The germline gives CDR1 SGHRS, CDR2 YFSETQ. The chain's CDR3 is CASSSIPGTNTGELFF. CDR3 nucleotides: TGCGCCAGCAGCTCGATTCCAGGGACGAACACCGGGGAGCTGTTTTTT.

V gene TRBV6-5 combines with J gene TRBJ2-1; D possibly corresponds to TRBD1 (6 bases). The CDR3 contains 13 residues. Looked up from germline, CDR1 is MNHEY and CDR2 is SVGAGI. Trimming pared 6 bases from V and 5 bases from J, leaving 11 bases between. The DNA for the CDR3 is TGTGCCAGCAGGGTTACAGGGAACAATGAGCAGTTCTTC. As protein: CASRVTGNNEQFF.

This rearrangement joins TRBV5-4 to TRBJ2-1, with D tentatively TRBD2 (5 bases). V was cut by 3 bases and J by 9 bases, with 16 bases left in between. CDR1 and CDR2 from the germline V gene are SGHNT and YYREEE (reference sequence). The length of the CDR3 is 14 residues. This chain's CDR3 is CASSSGDISGEQFF. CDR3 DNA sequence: TGTGCCAGCAGCTCCGGAGACATAAGCGGTGAGCAGTTCTTC. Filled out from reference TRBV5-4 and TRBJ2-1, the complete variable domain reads ETGVTQSPTHLIKTRGQQVTLRCSSQSGHNTVSWYQQALGQGPQFIFQYYREEENGRGNFPPRFSGLQFPNYSSELNVNALELDDSALYLCASSSGDISGEQFFGPGTRLTVL.

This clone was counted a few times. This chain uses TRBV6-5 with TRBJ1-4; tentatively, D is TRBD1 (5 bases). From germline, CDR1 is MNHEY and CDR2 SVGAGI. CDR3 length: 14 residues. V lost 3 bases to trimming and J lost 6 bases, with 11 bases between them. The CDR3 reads CASSYWGVDEKLFF. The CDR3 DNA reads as TGTGCCAGCAGTTATTGGGGGGTTGATGAAAAACTGTTTTTT.

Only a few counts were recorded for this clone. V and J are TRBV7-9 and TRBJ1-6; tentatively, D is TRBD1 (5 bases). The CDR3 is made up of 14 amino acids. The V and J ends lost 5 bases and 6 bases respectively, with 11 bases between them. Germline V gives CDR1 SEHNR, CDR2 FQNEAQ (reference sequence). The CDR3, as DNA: TGTGCCAGCAGCCTAGTCGACAGTAATTCACCCCTCCACTTT. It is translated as CASSLVDSNSPLHF.

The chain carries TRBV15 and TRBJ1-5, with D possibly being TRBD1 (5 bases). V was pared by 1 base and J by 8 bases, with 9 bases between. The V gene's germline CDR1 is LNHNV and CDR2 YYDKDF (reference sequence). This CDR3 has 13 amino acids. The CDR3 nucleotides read TGTGCCACCAGCAGAGGGGGCTTAGAGCCCCAGCATTTT. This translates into CATSRGGLEPQHF.

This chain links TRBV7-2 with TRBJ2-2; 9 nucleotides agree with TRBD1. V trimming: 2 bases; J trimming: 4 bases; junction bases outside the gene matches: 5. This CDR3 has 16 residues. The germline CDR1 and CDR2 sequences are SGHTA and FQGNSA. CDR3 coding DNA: TGTGCCAGCAGCTTACAGACAGGGGGGGGCACCGGGGAGCTGTTTTTT. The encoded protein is CASSLQTGGGTGELFF.

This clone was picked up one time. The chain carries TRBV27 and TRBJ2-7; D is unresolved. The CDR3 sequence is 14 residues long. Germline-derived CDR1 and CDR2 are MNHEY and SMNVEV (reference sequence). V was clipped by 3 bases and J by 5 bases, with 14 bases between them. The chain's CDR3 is CASSFSRLYDEQYF. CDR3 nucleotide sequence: TGTGCCAGCAGTTTCTCCAGGCTCTATGACGAGCAGTACTTC.

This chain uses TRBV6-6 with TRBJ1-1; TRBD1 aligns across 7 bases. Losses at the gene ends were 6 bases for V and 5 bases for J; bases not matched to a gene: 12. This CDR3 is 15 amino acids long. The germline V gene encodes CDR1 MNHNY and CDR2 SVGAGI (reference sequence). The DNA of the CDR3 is TGTGCCAGCAGGGACACAGGGCAGGGGGGGACTGAAGCTTTCTTT. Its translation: CASRDTGQGGTEAFF.

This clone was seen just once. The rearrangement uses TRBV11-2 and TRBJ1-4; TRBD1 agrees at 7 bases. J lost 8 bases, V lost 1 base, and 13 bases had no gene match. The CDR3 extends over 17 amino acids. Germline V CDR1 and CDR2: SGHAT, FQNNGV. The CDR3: CASSLGPGTDPREKLFF. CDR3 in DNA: TGTGCCAGCAGCTTAGGCCCCGGGACAGACCCTCGAGAAAAACTGTTTTTT.

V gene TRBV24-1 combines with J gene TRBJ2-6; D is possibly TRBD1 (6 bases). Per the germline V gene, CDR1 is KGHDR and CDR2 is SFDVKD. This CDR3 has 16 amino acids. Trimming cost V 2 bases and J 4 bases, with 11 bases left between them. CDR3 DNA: TGTGCCACCAGTGATTCAGGGGTTGGAGGGGCCAACGTCCTGACTTTC. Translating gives CATSDSGVGGANVLTF.

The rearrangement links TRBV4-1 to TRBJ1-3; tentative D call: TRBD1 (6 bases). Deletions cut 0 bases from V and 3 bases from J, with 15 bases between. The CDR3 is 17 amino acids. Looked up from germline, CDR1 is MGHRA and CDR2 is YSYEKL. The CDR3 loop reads CASSQESGGGGGNTIYF. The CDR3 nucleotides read TGCGCCAGCAGCCAAGAATCGGGAGGGGGTGGTGGAAACACCATATATTTT.

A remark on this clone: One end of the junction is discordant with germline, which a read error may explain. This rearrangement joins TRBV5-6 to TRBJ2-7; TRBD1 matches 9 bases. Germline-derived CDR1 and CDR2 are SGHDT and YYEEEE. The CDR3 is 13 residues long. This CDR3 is CASSSGTGYGQYF. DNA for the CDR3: TGTGCCAGCAGCTCCGGGACAGGGTACGGGCAGTACTTC.

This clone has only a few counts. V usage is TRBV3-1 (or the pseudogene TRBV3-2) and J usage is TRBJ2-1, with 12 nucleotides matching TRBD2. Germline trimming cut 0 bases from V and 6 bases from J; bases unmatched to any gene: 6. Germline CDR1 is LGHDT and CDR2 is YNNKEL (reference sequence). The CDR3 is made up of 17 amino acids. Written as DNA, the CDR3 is TGTGCCAGCAGCCAAGATCCCCTAGCGGGGGGGCGCAATGAGCAGTTCTTC. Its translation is CASSQDPLAGGRNEQFF.

Here the CDR3 reads CASGLVISHSNEKLFF. CDR3 DNA sequence: TGTGCTAGTGGTTTGGTAATATCCCACAGTAATGAAAAACTGTTTTTT. The J gene is TRBJ1-4, the V gene TRBV12-5; D not certain. CDR1 and CDR2 from the germline V gene are LGHNT and FRNRAP. The CDR3 is 16 amino acids. Trimming took off 0 bases at V and 4 bases at J, with 12 bases between the two ends.

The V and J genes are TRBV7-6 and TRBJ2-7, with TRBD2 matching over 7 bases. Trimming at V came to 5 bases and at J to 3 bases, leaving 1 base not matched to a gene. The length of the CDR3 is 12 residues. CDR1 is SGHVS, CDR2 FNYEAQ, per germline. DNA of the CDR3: TGTGCCAGCAGCCGGGAGGACTACGAGCAGTACTTC. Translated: CASSREDYEQYF.

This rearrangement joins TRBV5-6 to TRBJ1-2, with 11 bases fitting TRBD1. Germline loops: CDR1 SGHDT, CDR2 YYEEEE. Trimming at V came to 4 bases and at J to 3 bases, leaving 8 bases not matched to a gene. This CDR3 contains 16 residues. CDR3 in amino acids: CASSGRDRGIDYGYTF. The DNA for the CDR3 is TGTGCCAGCAGCGGCCGGGACAGGGGGATTGACTATGGCTACACCTTC.